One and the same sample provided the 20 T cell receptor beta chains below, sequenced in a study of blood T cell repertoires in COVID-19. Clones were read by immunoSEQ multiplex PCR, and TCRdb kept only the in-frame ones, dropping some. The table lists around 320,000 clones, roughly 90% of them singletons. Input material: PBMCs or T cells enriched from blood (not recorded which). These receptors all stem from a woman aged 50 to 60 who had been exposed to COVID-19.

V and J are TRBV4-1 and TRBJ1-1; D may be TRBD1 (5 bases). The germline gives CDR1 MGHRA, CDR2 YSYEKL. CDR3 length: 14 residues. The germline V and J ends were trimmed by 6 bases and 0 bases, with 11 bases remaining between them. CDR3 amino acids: CASREGALNTEAFF. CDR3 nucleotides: TGCGCCAGCAGGGAAGGGGCGTTGAACACTGAAGCTTTCTTT.

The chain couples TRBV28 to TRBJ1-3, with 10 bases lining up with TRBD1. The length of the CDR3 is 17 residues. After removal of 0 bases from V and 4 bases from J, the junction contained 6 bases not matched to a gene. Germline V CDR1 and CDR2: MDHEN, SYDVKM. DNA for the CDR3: TGTGCCAGCAGTTTATGGACAGGGGGCAGGTCGGGAAACACCATATATTTT. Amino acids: CASSLWTGGRSGNTIYF. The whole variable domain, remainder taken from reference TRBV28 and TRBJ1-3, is DVKVTQSSRYLVKRTGEKVFLECVQDMDHENMFWYRQDPGLGLRLIYFSYDVKMKEKGDIPEGYSVSREKKERFSLILESASTNQTSMYLCASSLWTGGRSGNTIYFGEGSWLTVV.

CDR3: CASSLDPGQGSYGYTF. In DNA, the CDR3 is TGTGCCAGCAGCTTAGATCCAGGTCAGGGGAGCTATGGCTACACCTTC. The chain employs TRBV11-2 and TRBJ1-2; perhaps TRBD1 as D (6 bases). Germline assignment: CDR1 SGHAT and CDR2 FQNNGV. V was shortened by 0 bases and J by 4 bases, with 15 bases between the two germline ends. This CDR3 is 16 amino acids long. Combining the CDR3 with reference TRBV11-2 and TRBJ1-2 gives the whole variable domain EAGVAQSPRYKIIEKRQSVAFWCNPISGHATLYWYQQILGQGPKLLIQFQNNGVVDDSQLPKDRFSAERLKGVDSTLKIQPAKLEDSAVYLCASSLDPGQGSYGYTFGSGTRLTVV.

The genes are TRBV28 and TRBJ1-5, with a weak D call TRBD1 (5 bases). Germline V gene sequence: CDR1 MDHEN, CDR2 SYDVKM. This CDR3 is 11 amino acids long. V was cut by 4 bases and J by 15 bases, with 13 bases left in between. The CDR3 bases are TGTGCCAGCAGTTCCCCGGGGGGTTGGCATTTT. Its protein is CASSSPGGWHF. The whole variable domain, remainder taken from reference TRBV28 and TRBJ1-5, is DVKVTQSSRYLVKRTGEKVFLECVQDMDHENMFWYRQDPGLGLRLIYFSYDVKMKEKGDIPEGYSVSREKKERFSLILESASTNQTSMYLCASSSPGGWHFGDGTRLSIL.

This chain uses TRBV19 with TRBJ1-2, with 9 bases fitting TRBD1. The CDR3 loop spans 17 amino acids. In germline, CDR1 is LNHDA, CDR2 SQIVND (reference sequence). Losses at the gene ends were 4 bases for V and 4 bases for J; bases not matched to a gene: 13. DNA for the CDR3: TGTGCCAGTAGTAAAGGGCCCCCTGGACAGGGGAGCTATGGCTACACCTTC. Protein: CASSKGPPGQGSYGYTF.

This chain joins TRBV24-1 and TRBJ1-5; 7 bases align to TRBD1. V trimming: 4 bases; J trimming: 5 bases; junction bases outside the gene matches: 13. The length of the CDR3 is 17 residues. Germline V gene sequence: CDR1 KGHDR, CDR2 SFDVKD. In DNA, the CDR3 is TGTGCCACCAGTGACCTCGACAGGGTGGGCCTAGATCAGCCCCAGCATTTT. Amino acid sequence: CATSDLDRVGLDQPQHF.

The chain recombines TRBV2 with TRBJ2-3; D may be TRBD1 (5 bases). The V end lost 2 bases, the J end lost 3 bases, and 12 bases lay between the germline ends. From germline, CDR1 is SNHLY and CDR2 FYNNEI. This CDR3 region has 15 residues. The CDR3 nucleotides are TGTGCCAGCAGTGAACAAGGGGTGGGGACAGATACGCAGTATTTT. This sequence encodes CASSEQGVGTDTQYF.

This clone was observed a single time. The CDR3 is CASSWDRRRGDTQYF. CDR3 nucleotides: TGTGCCAGCAGCTGGGACAGACGACGAGGAGATACGCAGTATTTT. The chain recombines TRBV28 with TRBJ2-3; 7 bases align to TRBD1. Germline CDR1 and CDR2: MDHEN and SYDVKM. The CDR3 loop spans 15 amino acids. Trimming took 6 bases from V and 5 from J; bases not matched to a gene: 11.

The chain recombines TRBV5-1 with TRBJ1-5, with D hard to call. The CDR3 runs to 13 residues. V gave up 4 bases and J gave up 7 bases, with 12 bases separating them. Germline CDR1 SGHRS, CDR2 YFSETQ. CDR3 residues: CASSRGLGQPQHF. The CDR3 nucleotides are TGCGCCAGCAGCCGCGGGTTAGGCCAGCCCCAGCATTTT.

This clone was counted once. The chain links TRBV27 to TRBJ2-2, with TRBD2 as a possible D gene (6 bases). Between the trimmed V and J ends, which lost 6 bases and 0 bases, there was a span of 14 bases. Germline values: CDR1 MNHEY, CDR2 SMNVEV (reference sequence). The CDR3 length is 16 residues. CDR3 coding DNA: TGTGCCAGCAGACCTACGGGACTGACGAACACCGGGGAGCTGTTTTTT. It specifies CASRPTGLTNTGELFF.

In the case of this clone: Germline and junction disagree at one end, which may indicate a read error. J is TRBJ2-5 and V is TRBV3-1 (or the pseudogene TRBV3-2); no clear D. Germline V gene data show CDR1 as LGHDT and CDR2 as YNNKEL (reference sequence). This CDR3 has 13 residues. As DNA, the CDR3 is TGTGCCAGCAGTCAAGATTTACACCAACGTGAATACTTC. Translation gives CASSQDLHQREYF.

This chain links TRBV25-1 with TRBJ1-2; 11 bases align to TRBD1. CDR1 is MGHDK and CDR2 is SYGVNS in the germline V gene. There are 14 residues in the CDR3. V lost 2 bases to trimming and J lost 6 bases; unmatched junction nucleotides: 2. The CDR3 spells CASSEGQGAHGYTF. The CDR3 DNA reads TGTGCCAGCAGTGAAGGACAGGGGGCGCATGGCTACACCTTC.

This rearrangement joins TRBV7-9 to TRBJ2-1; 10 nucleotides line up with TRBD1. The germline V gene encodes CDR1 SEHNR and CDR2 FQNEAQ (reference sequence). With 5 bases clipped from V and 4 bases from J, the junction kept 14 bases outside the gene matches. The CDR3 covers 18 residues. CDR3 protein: CASSPRGPGTGVYNEQFF. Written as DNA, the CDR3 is TGTGCCAGCAGCCCCAGGGGACCCGGGACAGGGGTATACAATGAGCAGTTCTTC. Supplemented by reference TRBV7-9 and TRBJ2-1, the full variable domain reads DTGVSQNPRHKITKRGQNVTFRCDPISEHNRLYWYRQTLGQGPEFLTYFQNEAQLEKSRLLSDRFSAERPKGSFSTLEIQRTEQGDSAMYLCASSPRGPGTGVYNEQFFGPGTRLTVL.

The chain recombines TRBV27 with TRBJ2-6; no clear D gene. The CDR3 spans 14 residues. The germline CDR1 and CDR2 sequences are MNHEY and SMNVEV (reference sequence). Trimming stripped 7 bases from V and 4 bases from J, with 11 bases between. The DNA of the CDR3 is TGTGCCAGCACCTCCCTCTCCGGGGCCAACGTCCTGACTTTC. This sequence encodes CASTSLSGANVLTF.

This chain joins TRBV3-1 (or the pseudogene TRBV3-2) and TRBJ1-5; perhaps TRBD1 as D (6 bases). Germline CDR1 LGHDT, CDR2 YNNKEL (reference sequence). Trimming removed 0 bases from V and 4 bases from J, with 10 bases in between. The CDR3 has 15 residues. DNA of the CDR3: TGTGCCAGCAGCCAAGACACAGGGCCGAATCAGCCCCAGCATTTT. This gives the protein CASSQDTGPNQPQHF.

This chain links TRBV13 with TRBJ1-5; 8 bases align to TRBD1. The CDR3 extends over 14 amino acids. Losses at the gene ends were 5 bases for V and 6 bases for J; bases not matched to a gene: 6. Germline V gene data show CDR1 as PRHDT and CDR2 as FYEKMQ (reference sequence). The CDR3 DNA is TGTGCCAGCAGCCAGAACAGGGGGACTCAGCCCCAGCATTTT. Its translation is CASSQNRGTQPQHF.

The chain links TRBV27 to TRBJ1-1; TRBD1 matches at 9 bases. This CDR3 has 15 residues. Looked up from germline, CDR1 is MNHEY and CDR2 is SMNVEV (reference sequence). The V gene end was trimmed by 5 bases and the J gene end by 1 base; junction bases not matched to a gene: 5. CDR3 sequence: CASSPTTGGNTEAFF. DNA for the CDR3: TGTGCCAGCAGTCCTACGACAGGGGGGAACACTGAAGCTTTCTTT.

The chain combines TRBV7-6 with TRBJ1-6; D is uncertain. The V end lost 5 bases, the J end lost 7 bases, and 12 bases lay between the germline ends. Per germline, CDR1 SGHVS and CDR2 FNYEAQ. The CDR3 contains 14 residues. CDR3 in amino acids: CASSPRHENSPLHF. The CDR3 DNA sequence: TGTGCCAGCAGCCCACGCCACGAGAATTCACCCCTCCACTTT.

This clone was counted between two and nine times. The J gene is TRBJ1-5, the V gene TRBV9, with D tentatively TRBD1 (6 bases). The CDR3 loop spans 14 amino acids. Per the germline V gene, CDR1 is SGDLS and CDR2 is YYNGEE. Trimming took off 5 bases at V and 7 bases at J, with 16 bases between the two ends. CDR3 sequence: CASSLQGEGQPQHF. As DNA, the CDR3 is TGTGCCAGCAGTCTACAGGGAGAGGGACAGCCCCAGCATTTT.

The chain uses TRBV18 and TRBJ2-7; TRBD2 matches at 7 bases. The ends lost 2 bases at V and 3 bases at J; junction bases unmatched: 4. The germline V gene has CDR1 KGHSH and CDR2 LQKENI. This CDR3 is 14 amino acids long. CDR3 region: CASSPSGAHYEQYF. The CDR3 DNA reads TGTGCCAGCTCACCAAGCGGGGCTCACTACGAGCAGTACTTC.